The following is a T cell receptor beta chain sequence with its context. Its matching antigen is unknown. This entry comes from a study of cytomegalovirus exposure and HLA in healthy donors. In the PCR, 60 Vbeta and 13 Jbeta primers were used. In the source study's methods: A later analysis counted roughly 74 million unique TCR beta chains, some 12 million shared. TCRdb's copy holds only in-frame clones and misses some; the assay was immunoSEQ multiplex PCR. The D gene and trimming were derived from the DNA, and the V and J assignments and clone size from that table. The table lists approximately 220,000 clones, about four fifths of them singletons, with nearly 6% in the top ten. CDR1 and CDR2 from the germline V gene are MDHEN and SYDVKM. The ends were cut back, 6 bases at V and 10 bases at J, with 15 bases in the middle. The CDR3 contains 13 residues. Healthy donors of bone marrow made up the group.

Regarding the study as a whole: For most TCR beta V segments, an earlier analysis put the productive rate at about 90% or about 30% of the time. Donor immune exposure was known only as CMV serostatus.

The TCR originated in a man in his forties in good health and CMV-seropositive. Sequencing input: PBMCs. This chain connects TRBV28 to TRBJ1-4; D remains ambiguous. DNA of the CDR3: TGTGCCAGCAGCTTGGGCGGGATTGGAAAACTGTTTTTT. It is translated as CASSLGGIGKLFF.